This T cell receptor (beta chain) derives from a study of blood T cell repertoires in COVID-19. In germline, CDR1 is SGHAT, CDR2 FQNNGV. V shed 5 bases and J shed 1 base, with 8 bases lying between them. The CDR3 is 13 residues long. The protocol was immunoSEQ multiplex PCR, while the TCRdb copy is restricted to in-frame clones and leaves out a portion. The sample has about 150,000 clones, around 74% seen once; the top ten hold 3.7%. Sequencing was performed on peripheral blood. The TCR was taken from an elderly woman with acute or convalescent COVID-19. The V gene is TRBV11-2, the J gene TRBJ2-5, with no clear D. CDR3 sequence (DNA): TGTGCCAGCAGCCCCCTATCCCAAGAGACCCAGTACTTC. Encoded protein: CASSPLSQETQYF.